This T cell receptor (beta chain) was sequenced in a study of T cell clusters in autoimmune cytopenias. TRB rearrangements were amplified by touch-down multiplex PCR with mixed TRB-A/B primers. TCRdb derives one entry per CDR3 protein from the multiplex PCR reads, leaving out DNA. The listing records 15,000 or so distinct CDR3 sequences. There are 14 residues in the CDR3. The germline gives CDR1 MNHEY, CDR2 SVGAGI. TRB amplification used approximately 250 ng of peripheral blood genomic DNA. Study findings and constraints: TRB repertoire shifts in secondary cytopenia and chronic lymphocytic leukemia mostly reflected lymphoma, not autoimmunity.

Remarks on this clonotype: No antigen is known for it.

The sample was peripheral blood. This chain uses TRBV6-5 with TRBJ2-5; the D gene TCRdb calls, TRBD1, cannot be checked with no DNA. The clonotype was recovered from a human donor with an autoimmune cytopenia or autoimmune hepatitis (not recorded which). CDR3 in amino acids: CASSPGTAQETQYF.